These 18 T cell receptor beta chains were sequenced from one sample in a study of blood T cell repertoires in COVID-19. Assay: immunoSEQ multiplex PCR; the TCRdb copy retains only in-frame clones and omits some. The table lists about 170,000 clones, approximately 84% of them singletons, with around 2.9% in the top ten. Material for sequencing was peripheral blood. These receptors were obtained from an elderly woman with COVID-19, enrolled during active disease.

This clone was seen a handful of times. J is TRBJ1-2 and V is TRBV5-1, with TRBD1 as a possible D gene (6 bases). Trimming shortened V by 3 bases and J by 4 bases, and 13 bases separated the two germline ends. The CDR3 is made up of 14 amino acids. Looked up from germline, CDR1 is SGHRS and CDR2 is YFSETQ. CDR3 amino acids: CASSSQTGTYGYTF. The DNA for the CDR3 is TGCGCCAGCAGCTCCCAGACAGGCACCTATGGCTACACCTTC.

This chain links TRBV9 with TRBJ1-3, with D tentatively TRBD1 (5 bases). The CDR3 loop spans 16 amino acids. Trimming stripped 3 bases from V and 4 bases from J, with 17 bases between. Per the germline V gene, CDR1 is SGDLS and CDR2 is YYNGEE. The CDR3 DNA reads as TGTGCCAGCAGCGATTTAAGTGGTACAGGAGGAAACACCATATATTTT. Protein sequence: CASSDLSGTGGNTIYF.

The chain combines TRBV19 with TRBJ1-1; a weak D match, TRBD1 (5 bases). Germline V gives CDR1 LNHDA, CDR2 SQIVND (reference sequence). CDR3 length equals 15 residues. V lost 6 bases, J lost 5 bases, and 19 bases lay in between. The CDR3 spells CASRFPGRAVTEAFF. CDR3 nucleotides: TGTGCCAGTAGATTCCCTGGCAGGGCAGTGACTGAAGCTTTCTTT.

This sequence joins TRBV10-3 and TRBJ2-3, with 9 bases fitting TRBD1. The CDR3 is 16 amino acids. V gave up 1 base and J gave up 3 bases; unmatched junction bases: 5. Germline V gives CDR1 ENHRY, CDR2 SYGVKD. The DNA of the CDR3 is TGTGCCATCAGTGAGTTATCCGGGACAGGGACAGATACGCAGTATTTT. Residues: CAISELSGTGTDTQYF.

V is TRBV9 and J is TRBJ1-6, with D unresolved. This CDR3 contains 14 residues. Germline-derived CDR1 and CDR2 are SGDLS and YYNGEE. The germline V and J ends were trimmed by 2 bases and 6 bases, with 9 bases remaining between them. The DNA for the CDR3 is TGTGCCAGCAGCGTGCGGGGTAGTAATTCACCCCTCCACTTT. It is translated as CASSVRGSNSPLHF.

The chain is built from TRBV19 and TRBJ2-5; 12 bases are a match to TRBD1. CDR1 and CDR2 from the germline V gene are LNHDA and SQIVND (reference sequence). The V gene end was trimmed by 5 bases and the J gene end by 5 bases; junction bases not matched to a gene: 6. This CDR3 comprises 15 residues. CDR3 protein: CASSEGQGASETQYF. In DNA, the CDR3 is TGTGCCAGTAGTGAGGGACAGGGGGCGTCGGAGACCCAGTACTTC.

This chain connects TRBV5-4 to TRBJ1-2; D perhaps matches TRBD1 (5 bases). Between the trimmed V and J ends, which lost 4 bases and 4 bases, there was a span of 17 bases. This CDR3 has 15 amino acids. Germline V gives CDR1 SGHNT, CDR2 YYREEE (reference sequence). CDR3 nucleotides: TGTGCCAGCAGCCCCGCGGATGGGGCTCTCTATGGCTACACCTTC. Protein sequence: CASSPADGALYGYTF.

This chain uses TRBV7-9 with TRBJ2-4, with a weak D call TRBD2 (6 bases). Trimming removed 6 bases from V and 7 bases from J, with 19 bases in between. CDR1 is SEHNR and CDR2 is FQNEAQ in the germline V gene (reference sequence). This CDR3 is built from 15 residues. The CDR3 region is CASRSSEGSKNIQYF. CDR3 in DNA: TGTGCCAGCAGGTCTAGCGAGGGAAGTAAGAACATTCAGTACTTC.

J is TRBJ2-1 and V is TRBV6-5; TRBD2 aligns across 8 bases. This CDR3 region has 14 residues. The V segment lost 7 bases and the J segment 6 bases; nucleotides outside the gene matches: 8. CDR1 is MNHEY and CDR2 is SVGAGI in the germline V gene. CDR3 protein: CASKKTSVPNEQFF. CDR3 coding DNA: TGTGCCAGCAAGAAGACTAGCGTACCCAATGAGCAGTTCTTC.

V gene TRBV10-3 combines with J gene TRBJ1-6; a weak D match, TRBD1 (5 bases). The CDR3 extends over 12 amino acids. V shed 11 bases and J shed 7 bases, with 12 bases lying between them. Germline values: CDR1 ENHRY, CDR2 SYGVKD. The CDR3 coding sequence is TGTGCCTCTCGACAGACAAATTCACCCCTCCACTTT. Amino acid sequence: CASRQTNSPLHF.

V is TRBV10-3 and J is TRBJ2-7; D not certain. The length of the CDR3 is 14 residues. Germline-derived CDR1 and CDR2 are ENHRY and SYGVKD. V lost 0 bases to trimming and J lost 0 bases, with 6 bases between them. CDR3 sequence reads: CAISESPYSYEQYF. The CDR3 DNA follows: TGTGCCATCAGTGAGTCGCCCTACTCCTACGAGCAGTACTTC.

This clone was seen more than once but under ten times. The junction departs from the called germline gene at one end, perhaps through a read error. This chain uses TRBV27 with TRBJ1-2; maybe TRBD1 (6 bases). Germline V gene data show CDR1 as MNHEY and CDR2 as SMNVEV (reference sequence). The CDR3 length is 13 residues. Written as DNA, the CDR3 is TGTGCCAGCACCCAACAGGGACGCTATGACTACACCTTC. Amino acid sequence: CASTQQGRYDYTF.

V usage is TRBV2 and J usage is TRBJ2-7, with a tentative D call TRBD2 (5 bases). Germline V gene sequence: CDR1 SNHLY, CDR2 FYNNEI. The CDR3 extends over 11 amino acids. V gave up 6 bases and J gave up 7 bases, with 10 bases separating them. The CDR3 is CASRDSGEQYF. CDR3 DNA sequence: TGTGCCAGCAGGGACTCCGGGGAGCAGTACTTC. The complete variable domain, with remaining parts taken from reference TRBV2 and TRBJ2-7, reads EPEVTQTPSHQVTQMGQEVILRCVPISNHLYFYWYRQILGQKVEFLVSFYNNEISEKSEIFDDQFSVERPDGSNFTLKIRSTKLEDSAMYFCASRDSGEQYFGPGTRLTVT.

This chain connects TRBV19 to TRBJ1-2; 7 bases map to TRBD1. The germline V gene has CDR1 LNHDA and CDR2 SQIVND (reference sequence). V trimming: 4 bases; J trimming: 2 bases; junction bases outside the gene matches: 1. The length of the CDR3 is 13 residues. CDR3 protein: CASSRDRNYGYTF. DNA for the CDR3: TGTGCCAGTAGTAGGGACAGAAACTATGGCTACACCTTC.

This clone was observed once. Here the CDR3 reads CASTRDSSTGELFF. The CDR3 region has the DNA TGTGCCAGCACCCGAGACAGCTCCACCGGGGAGCTGTTTTTT. The chain couples TRBV25-1 to TRBJ2-2, with D possibly being TRBD1 (5 bases). V lost 7 bases to trimming and J lost 4 bases, with 13 bases between them. Germline assignment: CDR1 MGHDK and CDR2 SYGVNS. CDR3 length: 14 amino acids.

The J gene is TRBJ2-7, the V gene TRBV28, with 14 bases fitting TRBD2. CDR1 MDHEN and CDR2 SYDVKM come from the germline V gene. The CDR3 totals 19 residues. J lost 6 bases, V lost 2 bases, and 15 bases had no gene match. The CDR3 loop is CASSLGGGSFGLAGGEQYF. The CDR3 region has the DNA TGTGCCAGCAGTTTAGGGGGAGGTTCTTTTGGACTAGCGGGAGGCGAGCAGTACTTC.

The chain recombines TRBV2 with TRBJ1-1; maybe TRBD1 (5 bases). The CDR3 runs 14 residues. The ends were cut back, 4 bases at V and 0 bases at J, with 9 bases in the middle. CDR1 SNHLY and CDR2 FYNNEI come from the germline V gene. CDR3 in DNA: TGTGCCAGCAGTGGGCTCAGGGTGAACACTGAAGCTTTCTTT. Protein: CASSGLRVNTEAFF.

The chain is built from TRBV18 and TRBJ2-7; 7 bases fit TRBD2. CDR1 and CDR2 from the germline V gene are KGHSH and LQKENI. Trimming cost V 6 bases and J 2 bases; bases outside gene matches: 10. This CDR3 comprises 15 residues. As DNA, the CDR3 is TGTGCCAGCTCTTTCGCGCGGGGGAGCCCCTACGAGCAGTACTTC. This gives the protein CASSFARGSPYEQYF.